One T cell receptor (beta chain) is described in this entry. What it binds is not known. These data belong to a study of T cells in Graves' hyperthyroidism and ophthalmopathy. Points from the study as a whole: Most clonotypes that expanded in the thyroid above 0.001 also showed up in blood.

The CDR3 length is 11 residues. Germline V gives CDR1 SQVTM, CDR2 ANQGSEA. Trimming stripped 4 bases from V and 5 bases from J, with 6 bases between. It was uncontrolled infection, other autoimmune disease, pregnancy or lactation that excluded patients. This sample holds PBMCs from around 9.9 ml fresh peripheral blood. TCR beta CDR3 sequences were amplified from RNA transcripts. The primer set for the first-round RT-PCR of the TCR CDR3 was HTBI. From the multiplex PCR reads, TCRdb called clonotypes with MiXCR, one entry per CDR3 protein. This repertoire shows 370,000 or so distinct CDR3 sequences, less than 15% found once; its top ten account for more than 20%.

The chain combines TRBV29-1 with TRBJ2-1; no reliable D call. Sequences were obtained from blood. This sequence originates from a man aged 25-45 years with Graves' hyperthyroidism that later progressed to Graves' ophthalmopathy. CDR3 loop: CSVVRDNEQFF. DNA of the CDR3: TGCAGCGTTGTCAGAGACAATGAGCAGTTCTTC.